These 26 T cell receptor beta chains originate from one sample sequenced in a study of T cells in Graves' hyperthyroidism and ophthalmopathy. Using RNA transcripts as the source, TCR beta CDR3 regions were amplified. During a first-round RT-PCR of the TCR CDR3, the HTBI primer set was used. Each CDR3 protein is one row after TCRdb ran MiXCR on the multiplex PCR reads. The sample holds a few hundred thousand distinct CDR3 sequences, 15% to 20% seen once. The sequencing sample was made of blood. These receptor sequences come from a woman between 40 and 50 years old with Graves' ophthalmopathy.

Of note for this clonotype: Mismatch with germline at one junction end may stem from a read error. This rearrangement joins TRBV7-7 to TRBJ2-5; 9 nucleotides agree with TRBD1. CDR3 length: 15 residues. Germline-derived CDR1 and CDR2 are SSHAT and FNYEAQ (reference sequence). The CDR3 DNA sequence: TGTGCTAGCAGCTTAGTAGTGGGACAGGGTGAGACCCAGTACTTC. It encodes CASSLVVGQGETQYF.

This clonotype was recorded at least ten times. The chain is built from TRBV12-5 and TRBJ1-1, with D perhaps TRBD1 (6 bases). Trimming took 1 base from V and 1 from J, leaving 22 bases between them. Germline CDR1 reads LGHNT; CDR2 reads FRNRAP. This CDR3 spans 19 amino acids. CDR3 nucleotides: TGTGCTAGTGGTTTGGGACAGGAGCCGGGCGCGGGTGGGAACACTGAAGCTTTCTTT. Translation gives CASGLGQEPGAGGNTEAFF.

This clonotype was counted many times. The V call is TRBV6-5, the J call TRBJ1-2, with TRBD1 identical over 11 bases. Looked up from germline, CDR1 is MNHEY and CDR2 is SVGAGI. The trim removed 2 bases at V and 7 bases at J, leaving 6 bases unmatched. CDR3 length: 15 amino acids. The CDR3 nucleotides read TGTGCCAGCAGTTACACCGGACAGGGGGCGTCTGGCTACACCTTC. It codes for CASSYTGQGASGYTF.

This clonotype was seen many times. This rearrangement joins TRBV2 to TRBJ1-1; D may be TRBD1 (5 bases). The CDR3 has 13 residues. The germline V gene has CDR1 SNHLY and CDR2 FYNNEI. Trimming took off 8 bases at V and 8 bases at J, with 18 bases between the two ends. In nucleotides, the CDR3 is TGTGCCAGCGATCTGAAAGGGGCTAGAGAAGCTTTCTTT. Amino acid sequence: CASDLKGAREAFF. Full variable domain (missing parts from reference TRBV2 and TRBJ1-1): EPEVTQTPSHQVTQMGQEVILRCVPISNHLYFYWYRQILGQKVEFLVSFYNNEISEKSEIFDDQFSVERPDGSNFTLKIRSTKLEDSAMYFCASDLKGAREAFFGQGTRLTVV.

This clonotype was counted at least ten times. The chain has TRBV5-5 and TRBJ1-1; no firm D call. In germline, CDR1 is SGHKS, CDR2 YYEKEE (reference sequence). This CDR3 spans 15 amino acids. Trimming shortened V by 0 bases and J by 6 bases, and 15 bases separated the two germline ends. Here the CDR3 reads CASSLEGGWKAEAFF. The CDR3 coding sequence is TGTGCCAGCAGCTTGGAAGGAGGGTGGAAAGCTGAAGCTTTCTTT.

This clonotype showed up just a few times. The chain employs TRBV20-1 and TRBJ2-5; 7 bases match TRBD1. The V segment lost 3 bases and the J segment 7 bases; nucleotides outside the gene matches: 11. The CDR3 extends over 14 amino acids. CDR1 is DFQATT and CDR2 is SNEGSKA in the germline V gene (reference sequence). Here the CDR3 DNA reads TGCAGTGCTAGGGCGGACAGGCCGAGGGGGACCCAGTACTTC. It translates to CSARADRPRGTQYF.

Many counts were recorded for this clonotype. This chain joins TRBV27 and TRBJ1-2, with TRBD1 matching 10 bases. The CDR3 totals 17 residues. Losses at the gene ends were 1 base for V and 2 bases for J; bases not matched to a gene: 7. Germline V gene lookup returns CDR1 MNHEY and CDR2 SMNVEV (reference sequence). Here the CDR3 reads CASSLYPGQGSNYGYTF. The CDR3 DNA reads as TGTGCCAGCAGTTTATACCCGGGACAGGGGTCAAACTATGGCTACACCTTC.

This clonotype has ten or more counts. Here the CDR3 reads CASSQGTVNTEAFF. The DNA of the CDR3 is TGCGCCAGCAGCCAGGGGACGGTGAACACTGAAGCTTTCTTT. The rearrangement joins TRBV5-1 to TRBJ1-1; a weak D match, TRBD1 (6 bases). The CDR3 covers 14 residues. In germline, CDR1 is SGHRS, CDR2 YFSETQ. The V end was cut by 4 bases, the J end by 0 bases, with 10 bases between.

The CDR3 bases are TGTGCCAGCAGTCCGGCTGTAACCGGGGAGCTGTTTTTT. This translates into CASSPAVTGELFF. The rearrangement joins TRBV28 to TRBJ2-2; D remains unclear. V lost 5 bases, J lost 5 bases, and 9 bases lay in between. The CDR3 is 13 residues long. Germline loops: CDR1 MDHEN, CDR2 SYDVKM.

The chain links TRBV10-1 to TRBJ2-5, with D tentatively TRBD1 (6 bases). Germline V gene sequence: CDR1 WNHNN, CDR2 SYGVQD (reference sequence). The V and J ends lost 3 bases and 2 bases respectively, with 10 bases between them. CDR3 length: 14 amino acids. CDR3 amino acids: CASSDRTEQETQYF. The CDR3 DNA follows: TGCGCCAGCAGTGACCGGACAGAACAAGAGACCCAGTACTTC.

There are many counts of this clonotype. V gene TRBV27 combines with J gene TRBJ2-7; 7 nucleotides line up with TRBD1. Germline CDR1 MNHEY, CDR2 SMNVEV (reference sequence). CDR3 length equals 13 residues. J gave up 1 base and V 7 bases, and 4 bases lay outside the gene matches. The CDR3 protein is CASKRTGSYEQYF. As DNA, the CDR3 is TGTGCCAGCAAAAGGACAGGATCCTACGAGCAGTACTTC.

Many counts were recorded for this clonotype. This sequence joins TRBV12-3 or TRBV12-4 and TRBJ2-5; TRBD2 agrees at 13 bases. This CDR3 has 14 amino acids. The J segment lost 7 bases and the V segment lost 6 bases, leaving 5 bases of the junction unmatched. The DNA for the CDR3 is TGTGCCAGCAGGGGACTAGCGGGAACCGTGACCCAGTACTTC. This codes for CASRGLAGTVTQYF.

This clonotype showed up many times. CDR3 DNA: TGTGCCAGCAGCCAAGGGGCCGGGGAGACCCAGTACTTC. Translating it yields CASSQGAGETQYF. The V and J genes are TRBV7-3 and TRBJ2-5; weak D call: TRBD1 (5 bases). This CDR3 spans 13 amino acids. V gave up 5 bases and J gave up 5 bases, with 12 bases separating them. Germline V gene sequence: CDR1 SGHTA, CDR2 FQGTGA.

The rearrangement uses TRBV13 and TRBJ2-7; possibly TRBD1 for D (7 bases). This CDR3 region has 15 residues. Germline CDR1 is PRHDT and CDR2 is FYEKMQ (reference sequence). V was cut by 1 base and J by 4 bases, with 14 bases left in between. The CDR3 sequence is CASSLVFPGGYEQYF. DNA for the CDR3: TGTGCCAGCAGCTTAGTGTTCCCAGGGGGGTACGAGCAGTACTTC.

This clonotype was seen at least ten times. The chain employs TRBV6-1 and TRBJ2-7, with 7 bases lining up with TRBD1. The ends lost 4 bases at V and 1 base at J; junction bases unmatched: 1. Germline values: CDR1 MNHNS, CDR2 SASEGT. The length of the CDR3 is 13 residues. This chain's CDR3 is CASSAGGSYEQYF. CDR3 DNA sequence: TGTGCCAGCAGTGCAGGGGGATCCTACGAGCAGTACTTC.

The chain has TRBV6-2 or TRBV6-3 and TRBJ1-1; 8 bases align to TRBD1. CDR1 is MNHEY and CDR2 is SVGEGT in the germline V gene. The ends lost 6 bases at V and 0 bases at J; junction bases unmatched: 6. The CDR3 runs 15 residues. CDR3 amino acids: CASSRTGTVNTEAFF. The CDR3 nucleotides are TGTGCCAGCAGCCGGACAGGGACCGTGAACACTGAAGCTTTCTTT.

This clonotype appeared many times. The V and J genes are TRBV10-3 and TRBJ1-5; 8 positions agree with TRBD1. CDR1 is ENHRY and CDR2 is SYGVKD in the germline V gene. V gave up 6 bases and J gave up 2 bases; unmatched junction bases: 3. The CDR3 has 14 amino acids. CDR3 DNA: TGTGCCATCAGGTCGGACAGGGGCAATCAGCCCCAGCATTTT. It yields the protein CAIRSDRGNQPQHF.

This rearrangement joins TRBV6-1 to TRBJ1-2; a weak D match, TRBD1 (6 bases). CDR1 and CDR2 (germline): MNHNS, SASEGT. Trimming cost V 3 bases and J 5 bases, with 16 bases left between them. The CDR3 has 15 amino acids. CDR3 loop: CASSDQGNPPYGYTF. The CDR3 DNA sequence: TGTGCCAGCAGTGATCAGGGGAACCCTCCTTATGGCTACACCTTC.

The sample holds many counts of this clonotype. This rearrangement joins TRBV19 to TRBJ2-5; the D gene is possibly TRBD2 (5 bases). V shed 6 bases and J shed 2 bases, with 16 bases lying between them. This CDR3 has 15 amino acids. Per the germline V gene, CDR1 is LNHDA and CDR2 is SQIVND (reference sequence). For the CDR3, the DNA is TGTGCCAGTAGACCCGGGAATGTACCTCAAGAGACCCAGTACTTC. Protein sequence: CASRPGNVPQETQYF. The variable domain in full, completed from reference TRBV19 and TRBJ2-5, reads DGGITQSPKYLFRKEGQNVTLSCEQNLNHDAMYWYRQDPGQGLRLIYYSQIVNDFQKGDIAEGYSVSREKKESFPLTVTSAQKNPTAFYLCASRPGNVPQETQYFGPGTRLLVL.

This clonotype was recorded many times. The CDR3 sequence is CSAEGNGYTF. The DNA for the CDR3 is TGCAGTGCCGAGGGGAATGGCTACACCTTC. V usage is TRBV20-1 and J usage is TRBJ1-2, with D possibly TRBD1 on 5 matching bases. The CDR3 contains 10 residues. Deletions cut 6 bases from V and 6 bases from J, with 8 bases between. Germline V lookup: CDR1 DFQATT, CDR2 SNEGSKA (reference sequence).

As regards this clonotype: Its ends do not fully match the called genes, so a read error is possible. The chain couples TRBV6-1 to TRBJ2-2, with D perhaps matching TRBD1 (6 bases). CDR3 length: 12 residues. Germline loops: CDR1 MNHNS, CDR2 SASEGT. The CDR3 coding sequence is TGTGCCAGCATAACAGGGTCCGGGGAGCTGTATTTT. Its protein product is CASITGSGELYF.

This clonotype came up many times. This rearrangement joins TRBV5-5 to TRBJ1-1, with 8 bases identical to TRBD1. This CDR3 has 16 residues. The J segment lost 4 bases and the V segment lost 6 bases, leaving 14 bases of the junction unmatched. Per germline, CDR1 SGHKS and CDR2 YYEKEE (reference sequence). The CDR3 is CASTGGVKTGGTEAFF. The CDR3 DNA is TGTGCCAGCACCGGGGGGGTCAAAACAGGGGGCACTGAAGCTTTCTTT. The entire variable domain, with the rest obtained from reference TRBV5-5 and TRBJ1-1, is as follows: DAGVTQSPTHLIKTRGQQVTLRCSPISGHKSVSWYQQVLGQGPQFIFQYYEKEERGRGNFPDRFSARQFPNYSSELNVNALLLGDSALYLCASTGGVKTGGTEAFFGQGTRLTVV.

There are many counts of this clonotype. The chain carries TRBV6-2 or TRBV6-3 and TRBJ1-5; possibly TRBD1 for D (6 bases). Trimming shortened V by 7 bases and J by 3 bases, and 10 bases separated the two germline ends. From germline, CDR1 is MNHEY and CDR2 SVGEGT. The CDR3 runs 13 residues. In nucleotides, the CDR3 is TGTGCCAGCAACGGACAGCCCAATCAGCCCCAGCATTTT. It is translated as CASNGQPNQPQHF.

Ten or more counts support this clonotype. The chain couples TRBV28 to TRBJ2-4; 8 nucleotides align to TRBD2. Germline assignment: CDR1 MDHEN and CDR2 SYDVKM. The trim removed 6 bases at V and 3 bases at J, leaving 10 bases unmatched. The length of the CDR3 is 16 residues. CDR3 in DNA: TGTGCCAGCAGACGGACGGGAGGGCCGGGCAAAAACATTCAGTACTTC. This translates into CASRRTGGPGKNIQYF.

This clonotype was found many times. The J gene is TRBJ2-5, the V gene TRBV19; TRBD2 matches at 13 bases. With V trimmed by 3 bases and J by 3 bases, 7 bases remained unmatched. The V gene's germline CDR1 is LNHDA and CDR2 SQIVND (reference sequence). The CDR3 has 17 amino acids. This CDR3 is CASSIRTSGRMEETQYF. The DNA for the CDR3 is TGTGCCAGTAGTATCCGGACTAGCGGGAGAATGGAAGAGACCCAGTACTTC.

This clonotype was seen repeatedly, ten times or more. This chain links TRBV6-2 or TRBV6-3 with TRBJ2-7, with TRBD2 identical over 8 bases. In germline, CDR1 is MNHEY, CDR2 SVGEGT. Trimming removed 1 base from V and 4 bases from J; junction bases left unmatched: 3. CDR3 length: 14 amino acids. This chain's CDR3 is CASSYLAGRYEQYF. The CDR3 bases are TGTGCCAGCAGTTACTTAGCGGGAAGGTACGAGCAGTACTTC.